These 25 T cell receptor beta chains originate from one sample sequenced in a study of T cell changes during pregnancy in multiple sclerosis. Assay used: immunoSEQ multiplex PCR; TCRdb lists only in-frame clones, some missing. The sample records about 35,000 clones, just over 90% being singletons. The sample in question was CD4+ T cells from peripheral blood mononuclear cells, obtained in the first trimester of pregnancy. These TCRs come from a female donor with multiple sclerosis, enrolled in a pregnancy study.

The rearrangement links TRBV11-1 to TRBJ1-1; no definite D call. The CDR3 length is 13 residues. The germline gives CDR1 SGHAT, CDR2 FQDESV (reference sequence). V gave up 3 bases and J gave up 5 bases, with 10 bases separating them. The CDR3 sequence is CASSFEASTEAFF. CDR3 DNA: TGTGCCAGCAGCTTTGAAGCGTCTACTGAAGCTTTCTTT.

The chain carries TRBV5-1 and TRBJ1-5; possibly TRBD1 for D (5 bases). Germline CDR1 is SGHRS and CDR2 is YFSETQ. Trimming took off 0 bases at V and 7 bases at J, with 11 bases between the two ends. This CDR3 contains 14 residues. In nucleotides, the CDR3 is TGCGCCAGCAGCTTGGAAGGGGCGAGGCAGCCCCAGCATTTT. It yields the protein CASSLEGARQPQHF.

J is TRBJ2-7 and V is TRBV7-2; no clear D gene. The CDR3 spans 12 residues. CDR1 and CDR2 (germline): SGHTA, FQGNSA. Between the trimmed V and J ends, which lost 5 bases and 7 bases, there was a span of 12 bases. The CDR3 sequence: CASSHLAGEQYF. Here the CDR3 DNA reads TGTGCCAGCAGCCACTTAGCTGGTGAGCAGTACTTC. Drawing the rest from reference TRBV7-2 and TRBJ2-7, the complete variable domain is GAGVSQSPSNKVTEKGKDVELRCDPISGHTALYWYRQSLGQGLEFLIYFQGNSAPDKSGLPSDRFSAERTGGSVSTLTIQRTQQEDSAVYLCASSHLAGEQYFGPGTRLTVT.

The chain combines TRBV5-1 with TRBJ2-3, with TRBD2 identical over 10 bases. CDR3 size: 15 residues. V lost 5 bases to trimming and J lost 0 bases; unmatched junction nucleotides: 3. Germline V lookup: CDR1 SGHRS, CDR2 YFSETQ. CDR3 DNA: TGCGCCAGCAGTTATAGCGGGGGGAGCACAGATACGCAGTATTTT. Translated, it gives CASSYSGGSTDTQYF. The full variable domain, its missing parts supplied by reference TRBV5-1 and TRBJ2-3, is KAGVTQTPRYLIKTRGQQVTLSCSPISGHRSVSWYQQTPGQGLQFLFEYFSETQRNKGNFPGRFSGRQFSNSRSEMNVSTLELGDSALYLCASSYSGGSTDTQYFGPGTRLTVL.

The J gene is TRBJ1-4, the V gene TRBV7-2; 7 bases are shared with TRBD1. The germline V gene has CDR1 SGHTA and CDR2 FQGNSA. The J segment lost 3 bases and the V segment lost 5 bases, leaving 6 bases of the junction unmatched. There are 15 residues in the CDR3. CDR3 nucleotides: TGTGCCAGCAGCCCTTCGGGACAGCCTAATGAAAAACTGTTTTTT. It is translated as CASSPSGQPNEKLFF.

CDR3 residues: CASSLGQGKNEKLFF. The CDR3 coding sequence is TGCGCCAGCAGCCTAGGACAGGGCAAGAATGAAAAACTGTTTTTT. The rearrangement uses TRBV5-1 and TRBJ1-4; 8 bases map to TRBD1. After removal of 4 bases from V and 5 bases from J, the junction contained 7 bases not matched to a gene. The germline gives CDR1 SGHRS, CDR2 YFSETQ. The CDR3 is 15 amino acids.

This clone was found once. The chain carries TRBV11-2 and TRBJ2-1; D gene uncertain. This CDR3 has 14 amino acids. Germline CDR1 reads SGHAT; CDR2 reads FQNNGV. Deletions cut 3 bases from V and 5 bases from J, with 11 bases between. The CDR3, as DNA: TGTGCCAGCAGCTTGGCATCGTCGAACAATGAGCAGTTCTTC. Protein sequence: CASSLASSNNEQFF.

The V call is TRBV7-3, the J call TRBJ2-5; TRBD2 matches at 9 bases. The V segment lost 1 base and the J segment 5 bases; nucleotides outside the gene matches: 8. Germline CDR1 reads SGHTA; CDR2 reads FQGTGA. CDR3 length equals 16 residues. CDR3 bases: TGTGCCAGCAGCTTAAGCGCGGTAGCGGGAGTGGAGACCCAGTACTTC. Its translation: CASSLSAVAGVETQYF.

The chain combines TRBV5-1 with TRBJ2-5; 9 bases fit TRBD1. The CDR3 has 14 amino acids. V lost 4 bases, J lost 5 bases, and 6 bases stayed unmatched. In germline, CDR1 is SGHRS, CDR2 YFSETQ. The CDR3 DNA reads TGCGCCAGCAGCCTACAGGGGGCAGGGGAGACCCAGTACTTC. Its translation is CASSLQGAGETQYF.

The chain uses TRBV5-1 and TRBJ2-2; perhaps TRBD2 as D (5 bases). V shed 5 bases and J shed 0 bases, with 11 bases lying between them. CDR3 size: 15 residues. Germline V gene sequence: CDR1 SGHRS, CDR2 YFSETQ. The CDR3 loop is CASRGGSANTGELFF. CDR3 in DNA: TGCGCCAGCAGAGGCGGGTCTGCGAACACCGGGGAGCTGTTTTTT. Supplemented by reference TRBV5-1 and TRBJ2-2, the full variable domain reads KAGVTQTPRYLIKTRGQQVTLSCSPISGHRSVSWYQQTPGQGLQFLFEYFSETQRNKGNFPGRFSGRQFSNSRSEMNVSTLELGDSALYLCASRGGSANTGELFFGEGSRLTVL.

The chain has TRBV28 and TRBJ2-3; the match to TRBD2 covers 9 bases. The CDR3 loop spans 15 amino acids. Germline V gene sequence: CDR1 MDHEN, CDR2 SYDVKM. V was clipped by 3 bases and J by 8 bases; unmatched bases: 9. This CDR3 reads CASSFSGAGGVTQYF. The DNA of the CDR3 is TGTGCCAGCAGTTTTAGCGGAGCGGGGGGCGTTACGCAGTATTTT.

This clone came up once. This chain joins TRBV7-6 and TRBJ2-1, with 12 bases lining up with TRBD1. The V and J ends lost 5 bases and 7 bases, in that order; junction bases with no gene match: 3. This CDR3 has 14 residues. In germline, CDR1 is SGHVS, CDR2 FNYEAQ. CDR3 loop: CASSRDRGRNEQFF. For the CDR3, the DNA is TGTGCCAGCAGCCGGGACAGGGGGCGAAATGAGCAGTTCTTC.

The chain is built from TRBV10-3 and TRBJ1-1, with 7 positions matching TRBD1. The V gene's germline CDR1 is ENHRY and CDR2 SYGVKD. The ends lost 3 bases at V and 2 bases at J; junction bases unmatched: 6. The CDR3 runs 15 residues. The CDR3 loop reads CAISDTGTANTEAFF. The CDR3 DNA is TGTGCCATCAGTGATACCGGGACAGCTAACACTGAAGCTTTCTTT.

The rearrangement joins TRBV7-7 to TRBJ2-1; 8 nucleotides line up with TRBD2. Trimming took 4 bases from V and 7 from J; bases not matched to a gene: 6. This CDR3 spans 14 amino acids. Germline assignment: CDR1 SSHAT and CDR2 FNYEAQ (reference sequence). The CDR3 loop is CASSSGGAANEQFF. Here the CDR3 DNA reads TGTGCCAGCAGCTCCGGGGGGGCGGCTAATGAGCAGTTCTTC.

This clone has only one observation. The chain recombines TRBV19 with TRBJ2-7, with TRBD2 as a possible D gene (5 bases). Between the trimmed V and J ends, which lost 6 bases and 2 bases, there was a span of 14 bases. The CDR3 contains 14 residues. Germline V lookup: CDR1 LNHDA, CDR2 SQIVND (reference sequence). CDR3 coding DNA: TGTGCCAGTAGCAAGACTACCGTAACCTACGAGCAGTACTTC. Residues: CASSKTTVTYEQYF.

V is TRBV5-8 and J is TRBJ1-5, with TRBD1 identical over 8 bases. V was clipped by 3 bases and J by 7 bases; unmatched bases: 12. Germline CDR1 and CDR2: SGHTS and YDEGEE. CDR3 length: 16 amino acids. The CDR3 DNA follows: TGTGCCAGCAGCTCGTTAGTAGGGACAGGAGTACAGCCCCAGCATTTT. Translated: CASSSLVGTGVQPQHF. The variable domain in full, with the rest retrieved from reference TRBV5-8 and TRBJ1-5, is EAGVTQSPTHLIKTRGQQATLRCSPISGHTSVYWYQQALGLGLQFLLWYDEGEERNRGNFPPRFSGRQFPNYSSELNVNALELEDSALYLCASSSLVGTGVQPQHFGDGTRLSIL.

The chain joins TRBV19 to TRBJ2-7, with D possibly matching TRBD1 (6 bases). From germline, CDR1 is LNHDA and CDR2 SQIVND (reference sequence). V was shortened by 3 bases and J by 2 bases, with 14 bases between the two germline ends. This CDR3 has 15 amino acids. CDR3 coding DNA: TGTGCCAGTAGTATGGGAAGAGGGGACACCTACGAGCAGTACTTC. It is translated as CASSMGRGDTYEQYF. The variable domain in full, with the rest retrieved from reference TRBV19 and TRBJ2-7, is DGGITQSPKYLFRKEGQNVTLSCEQNLNHDAMYWYRQDPGQGLRLIYYSQIVNDFQKGDIAEGYSVSREKKESFPLTVTSAQKNPTAFYLCASSMGRGDTYEQYFGPGTRLTVT.

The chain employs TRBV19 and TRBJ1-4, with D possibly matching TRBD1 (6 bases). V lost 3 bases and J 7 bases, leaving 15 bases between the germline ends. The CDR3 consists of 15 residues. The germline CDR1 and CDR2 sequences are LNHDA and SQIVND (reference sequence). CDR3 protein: CASSIGGGNGEKLFF. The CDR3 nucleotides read TGTGCCAGTAGTATCGGGGGGGGCAATGGTGAAAAACTGTTTTTT.

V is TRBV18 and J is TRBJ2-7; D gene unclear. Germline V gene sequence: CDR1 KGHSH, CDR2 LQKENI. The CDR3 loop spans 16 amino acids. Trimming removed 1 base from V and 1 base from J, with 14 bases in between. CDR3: CASSPLPQTISYEQYF. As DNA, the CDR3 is TGTGCCAGCTCACCACTACCTCAGACAATTTCCTACGAGCAGTACTTC.

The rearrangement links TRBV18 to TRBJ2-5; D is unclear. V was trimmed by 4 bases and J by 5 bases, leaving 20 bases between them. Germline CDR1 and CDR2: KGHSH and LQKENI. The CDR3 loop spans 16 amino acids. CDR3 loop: CASSRTFGPGGETQYF. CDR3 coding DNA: TGTGCCAGCTCACGAACATTCGGTCCGGGTGGCGAGACCCAGTACTTC.

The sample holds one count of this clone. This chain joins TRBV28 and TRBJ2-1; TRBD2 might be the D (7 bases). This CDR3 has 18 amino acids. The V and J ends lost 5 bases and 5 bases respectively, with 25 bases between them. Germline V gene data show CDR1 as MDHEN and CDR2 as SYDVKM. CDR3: CASSVQRRKGGLNNEQFF. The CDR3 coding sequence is TGTGCCAGCAGTGTCCAGCGGAGGAAGGGGGGGTTAAACAATGAGCAGTTCTTC.

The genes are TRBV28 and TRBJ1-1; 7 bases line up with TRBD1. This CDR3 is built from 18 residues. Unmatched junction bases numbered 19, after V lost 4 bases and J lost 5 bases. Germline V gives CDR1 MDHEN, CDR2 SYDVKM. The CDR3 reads CASSSPTGISSESTEAFF. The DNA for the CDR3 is TGTGCCAGCAGTTCTCCGACAGGGATCTCCTCGGAGTCGACTGAAGCTTTCTTT.

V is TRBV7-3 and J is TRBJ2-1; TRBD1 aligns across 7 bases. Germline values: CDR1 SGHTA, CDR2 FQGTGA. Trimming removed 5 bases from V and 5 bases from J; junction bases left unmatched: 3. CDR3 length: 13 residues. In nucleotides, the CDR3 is TGTGCCAGCAGCAGGGACAGCCACAATGAGCAGTTCTTC. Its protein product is CASSRDSHNEQFF.

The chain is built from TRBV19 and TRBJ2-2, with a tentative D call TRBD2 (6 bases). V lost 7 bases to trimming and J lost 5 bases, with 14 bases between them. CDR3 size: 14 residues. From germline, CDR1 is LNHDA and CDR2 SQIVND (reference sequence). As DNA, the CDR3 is TGTGCCAGTACGGATTGGGGAGGTACCGGGGAGCTGTTTTTT. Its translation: CASTDWGGTGELFF.

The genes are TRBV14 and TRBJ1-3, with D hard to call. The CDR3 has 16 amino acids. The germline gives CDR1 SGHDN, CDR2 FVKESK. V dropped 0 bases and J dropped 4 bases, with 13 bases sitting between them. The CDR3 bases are TGTGCCAGCAGCCAAGATCTATGGCTAGCCGGAAACACCATATATTTT. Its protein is CASSQDLWLAGNTIYF.